Following are 31 T cell receptor beta chains from one sample sequenced in a study of blood T cells in healthy people across ages (dated by TCRdb to between 2015 and 2016). The method behind the library was 5' RACE. Sequencing was performed on an Illumina HiSeq 2500. The second PCR ran for about 6 to 12 cycles and used a J-beta primer mix along with a sample-barcoded 5' primer. In TCRdb, the public reads were trimmed at Q25 with fastp and aligned with MiXCR, with productive beta chains retained. CDR3 protein sequences are deduplicated, and each keeps its most common genes and DNA. For this sample the table gives more than 650,000 distinct CDR3 sequences, of which about 20% were detected only once. Roughly 22% of the sample lies in the top ten. The sample comprised blood. Receptor source: an older man in good health.

The chain combines TRBV6-1 with TRBJ1-1, with D hard to call. Germline V gene sequence: CDR1 MNHNS, CDR2 SASEGT. The CDR3 runs to 13 residues. V was cut by 3 bases and J by 0 bases, with 5 bases left in between. The CDR3 DNA reads TGTGCCAGCAGTGAGGTCATGAACACTGAAGCTTTCTTT. Amino acid sequence: CASSEVMNTEAFF.

V gene TRBV12-3 or TRBV12-4 combines with J gene TRBJ1-5; D might be TRBD1 (6 bases). The CDR3 spans 14 residues. V lost 0 bases and J 4 bases, leaving 7 bases between the germline ends. CDR3 residues: CASSLAGANQPQHF. In nucleotides, the CDR3 is TGTGCCAGCAGTTTAGCGGGGGCGAATCAGCCCCAGCATTTT.

The CDR3 region has the DNA TGTGCCAGCAGCCCCTCGGCGGAAACTAATGAAAAACTGTTTTTT. Its translation is CASSPSAETNEKLFF. J is TRBJ1-4 and V is TRBV21-1. TRBV21-1 is a pseudogene. This CDR3 is 15 amino acids long.

The chain carries TRBV6-5 and TRBJ1-2; D call uncertain. Looked up from germline, CDR1 is MNHEY and CDR2 is SVGAGI. V was pared by 5 bases and J by 5 bases, with 12 bases between. This CDR3 has 13 amino acids. CDR3 nucleotides: TGTGCCAGCAGTGTAGGCAGAGATTATGGCTACACCTTC. This codes for CASSVGRDYGYTF.

This clonotype was detected a few times. The rearrangement uses TRBV6-5 and TRBJ1-6; D uncertain. Germline-derived CDR1 and CDR2 are MNHEY and SVGAGI. Deletions cut 0 bases from V and 10 bases from J, with 13 bases between. The CDR3 loop spans 15 amino acids. The CDR3 DNA reads as TGTGCCAGCAGTTACTCGTTCGGAGTACCCTCACCCCTCCACTTT. Amino acid sequence: CASSYSFGVPSPLHF.

This CDR3 is CASSQQTREADTQYF. The CDR3 DNA sequence: TGTGCCAGCAGCCAGCAAACGAGGGAGGCAGATACGCAGTATTTT. The chain combines TRBV14 with TRBJ2-3, with D possibly being TRBD2 (6 bases). Trimming shortened V by 3 bases and J by 4 bases, and 14 bases separated the two germline ends. The CDR3 extends over 15 amino acids. CDR1 is SGHDN, CDR2 FVKESK, per germline.

This clonotype occurred a few times. The chain combines TRBV20-1 with TRBJ1-1, with a possible D match to TRBD1 (6 bases). The CDR3 is made up of 16 amino acids. Germline CDR1 reads DFQATT; CDR2 reads SNEGSKA (reference sequence). The V end was cut by 1 base, the J end by 0 bases, with 15 bases between. As DNA, the CDR3 is TGCAGTGCTAGAGGTCGAACAGGGCCGATGAACACTGAAGCTTTCTTT. Its translation is CSARGRTGPMNTEAFF.

This clonotype has a handful of counts. The rearrangement links TRBV7-2 to TRBJ2-1, with 7 bases that match TRBD2. After removal of 6 bases from V and 7 bases from J, the junction contained 12 bases not matched to a gene. The germline V gene has CDR1 SGHTA and CDR2 FQGNSA. This CDR3 contains 15 residues. The CDR3 DNA sequence: TGTGCCAGCAGTCCCGGGACTATCAGAAGAAATGAGCAGTTCTTC. Its protein product is CASSPGTIRRNEQFF.

This clonotype was seen repeatedly, ten times or more. The CDR3 sequence is CASSPGYSNQPQHF. CDR3 nucleotide sequence: TGTGCCAGCAGCCCGGGATATAGCAATCAGCCCCAGCATTTT. The chain employs TRBV7-8 and TRBJ1-5; D unclear. The V end was cut by 5 bases, the J end by 0 bases, with 8 bases between. This CDR3 comprises 14 residues. CDR1 and CDR2 from the germline V gene are SGHVS and FQNEAQ.

This chain links TRBV5-1 with TRBJ2-5, with a possible D match to TRBD2 (5 bases). The CDR3 consists of 14 residues. The germline gives CDR1 SGHRS, CDR2 YFSETQ. Trimming pared 6 bases from V and 4 bases from J, leaving 16 bases between. The DNA of the CDR3 is TGCGCCAGCAAACTGAACGGACGGGGAGAGACCCAGTACTTC. Its translation is CASKLNGRGETQYF.

V is TRBV11-3 and J is TRBJ2-3; TRBD2 matches at 7 bases. From germline, CDR1 is SGHNT and CDR2 YENEEA. Germline trimming cut 1 base from V and 6 bases from J; bases unmatched to any gene: 10. This CDR3 has 16 residues. The CDR3 reads CASSLARGAGVDTQYF. For the CDR3, the DNA is TGTGCCAGCAGCTTAGCTCGTGGGGCGGGAGTGGATACGCAGTATTTT.

This chain's CDR3 is CSALRYGGLSTDTQYF. The CDR3 nucleotides read TGCAGTGCTCTTCGTTACGGGGGACTTAGCACAGATACGCAGTATTTT. V gene TRBV20-1 combines with J gene TRBJ2-3, with D perhaps TRBD2 (6 bases). Between the trimmed V and J ends, which lost 5 bases and 0 bases, there was a span of 18 bases. The CDR3 spans 16 residues. In germline, CDR1 is DFQATT, CDR2 SNEGSKA (reference sequence).

In its sample, this clonotype was seen a few times. One end of the junction does not line up with germline, which may come from a read error. This chain joins TRBV7-2 and TRBJ2-3, with TRBD2 matching over 8 bases. From germline, CDR1 is SGHTA and CDR2 FQGNSA. This CDR3 comprises 15 residues. The DNA of the CDR3 is TGTGCCAGCAGCTTAACCGGACTAGCATCAGATATGCAGTATTTT. Translated: CASSLTGLASDMQYF.

The genes are TRBV20-1 and TRBJ1-2, with TRBD1 matching 8 bases. Trimming at V came to 3 bases and at J to 3 bases, leaving 12 bases not matched to a gene. Looked up from germline, CDR1 is DFQATT and CDR2 is SNEGSKA (reference sequence). The CDR3 runs to 16 residues. CDR3 DNA: TGCAGTGCTAGCCCTTTTGGCAGGGGGCCGGACTATGGCTACACCTTC. This codes for CSASPFGRGPDYGYTF.

The gene calls are TRBV18 and TRBJ1-3; D perhaps matches TRBD1 (6 bases). CDR3 length: 15 amino acids. With 5 bases removed from V and 2 bases from J, the gap between germline ends came to 13 bases. CDR1 and CDR2 (germline): KGHSH, LQKENI. The CDR3 is CASSTRRTAGNTIYF. The CDR3 DNA is TGTGCCAGCTCAACAAGGAGGACAGCTGGAAACACCATATATTTT.

This clonotype was seen a few times. This chain uses TRBV3-1 with TRBJ2-3; the D gene is possibly TRBD1 (6 bases). Germline V gives CDR1 LGHDT, CDR2 YNNKEL (reference sequence). V was pared by 2 bases and J by 3 bases, with 9 bases between. This CDR3 contains 14 residues. CDR3 in DNA: TGTGCCAGCAGCCAAACAAGGGGGACAGATACGCAGTATTTT. Translated: CASSQTRGTDTQYF.

This clonotype was observed a few times. The V gene is TRBV28, the J gene TRBJ2-3; 12 bases are shared with TRBD2. V dropped 4 bases and J dropped 4; count of bases not matched to a gene: 3. The CDR3 covers 15 residues. CDR1 is MDHEN, CDR2 SYDVKM, per germline. CDR3 nucleotide sequence: TGTGCCAGCAGTTCCCTAGCGGGAGGGCCAGATACGCAGTATTTT. This codes for CASSSLAGGPDTQYF.

The chain is built from TRBV29-1 and TRBJ2-3, with no clear D. CDR1 and CDR2 from the germline V gene are SQVTM and ANQGSEA. Trimming took 3 bases from V and 2 from J, leaving 12 bases between them. This CDR3 region has 14 residues. CDR3 coding DNA: TGCAGCGTTGACTCCTCTTTTTCCACAGATACGCAGTATTTT. This sequence encodes CSVDSSFSTDTQYF.

This rearrangement joins TRBV6-6 to TRBJ2-5, with 9 bases identical to TRBD2. V was pared by 0 bases and J by 2 bases, with 10 bases of the junction left unmatched. The germline CDR1 and CDR2 sequences are MNHNY and SVGAGI (reference sequence). This CDR3 has 18 amino acids. The CDR3 protein is CASSYSGLAGRHQETQYF. CDR3 nucleotide sequence: TGTGCCAGCAGTTACTCGGGGCTAGCGGGGCGGCATCAAGAGACCCAGTACTTC.

This clonotype was counted a few times. The rearrangement uses TRBV29-1 and TRBJ2-1; D call uncertain. Trimming cost V 7 bases and J 1 base, with 5 bases left between them. The CDR3 spans 11 residues. Germline values: CDR1 SQVTM, CDR2 ANQGSEA. CDR3 residues: CSGRSYNEQFF. Here the CDR3 DNA reads TGCAGCGGCAGGTCCTACAATGAGCAGTTCTTC.

J is TRBJ1-5 and V is TRBV20-1, with D possibly matching TRBD1 (5 bases). CDR1 is DFQATT, CDR2 SNEGSKA, per germline (reference sequence). V gave up 1 base and J gave up 7 bases, with 8 bases separating them. The CDR3 covers 12 residues. DNA for the CDR3: TGCAGTGCTAGAGGGTCAGGGCAGCCCCAGCATTTT. It yields the protein CSARGSGQPQHF.

The chain has TRBV7-2 and TRBJ2-3, with 11 bases that match TRBD2. The J segment lost 2 bases and the V segment lost 4 bases, leaving 14 bases of the junction unmatched. This CDR3 spans 19 amino acids. In germline, CDR1 is SGHTA, CDR2 FQGNSA. CDR3 nucleotides: TGTGCCAGCAGCTCGACATCCCTAGCGGGAGGTTGGATCACAGATACGCAGTATTTT. This translates into CASSSTSLAGGWITDTQYF.

This clonotype has a count of ten or more. The V gene is TRBV7-2, the J gene TRBJ2-5; either TRBD1 or TRBD2 may supply D (5 bases each). V shed 8 bases and J shed 11 bases, with 18 bases lying between them. This CDR3 is 12 amino acids long. Germline V gives CDR1 SGHTA, CDR2 FQGNSA. This CDR3 is CASPPRLGEQYF. The CDR3 DNA follows: TGTGCCAGCCCCCCAAGACTGGGGGAGCAGTACTTC.

Many counts were recorded for this clonotype. The rearrangement uses TRBV20-1 and TRBJ1-1, with D maybe TRBD1 (5 bases). Germline assignment: CDR1 DFQATT and CDR2 SNEGSKA (reference sequence). The CDR3 has 14 amino acids. The V gene lost 6 bases and the J gene lost 6 bases, with 20 bases spanning the gap. CDR3 residues: CSAEYPQGRAEAFF. The CDR3 DNA reads TGCAGTGCCGAATACCCGCAGGGAAGGGCTGAAGCTTTCTTT.

V gene TRBV2 combines with J gene TRBJ2-3, with D maybe TRBD2 (5 bases). CDR3 length: 15 residues. Germline V gene data show CDR1 as SNHLY and CDR2 as FYNNEI. With 4 bases removed from V and 4 bases from J, the gap between germline ends came to 15 bases. The CDR3 region has the DNA TGTGCCAGCAGTGCTAGGACTGCCTACTCAGATACGCAGTATTTT. Its protein product is CASSARTAYSDTQYF. Filled out from reference TRBV2 and TRBJ2-3, the complete variable domain reads EPEVTQTPSHQVTQMGQEVILRCVPISNHLYFYWYRQILGQKVEFLVSFYNNEISEKSEIFDDQFSVERPDGSNFTLKIRSTKLEDSAMYFCASSARTAYSDTQYFGPGTRLTVL.

This clonotype has a count of ten or more. This sequence joins TRBV20-1 and TRBJ2-1; TRBD2 matches 13 bases. The CDR3 runs to 15 residues. V gave up 6 bases and J gave up 0 bases; unmatched junction bases: 2. Germline V gene data show CDR1 as DFQATT and CDR2 as SNEGSKA (reference sequence). CDR3 in DNA: TGCAGTGCGCGGACTAGCGGGAGCTCCTACAATGAGCAGTTCTTC. Its translation is CSARTSGSSYNEQFF.

This chain connects TRBV18 to TRBJ1-1, with unresolved D. CDR1 is KGHSH and CDR2 is LQKENI in the germline V gene. V was cut by 6 bases and J by 2 bases, with 10 bases left in between. CDR3 size: 13 residues. CDR3 residues: CASSGSSNTEAFF. CDR3 DNA: TGTGCCAGCTCGGGGAGCTCAAACACTGAAGCTTTCTTT.

The chain joins TRBV3-1 to TRBJ2-3; TRBD2 agrees at 11 bases. The V gene's germline CDR1 is LGHDT and CDR2 YNNKEL (reference sequence). CDR3 length equals 16 residues. Losses at the gene ends were 1 base for V and 2 bases for J; bases not matched to a gene: 2. The DNA of the CDR3 is TGTGCCAGCAGCCAAGTAGCGGGGGGGATCACAGATACGCAGTATTTT. This encodes CASSQVAGGITDTQYF.

The V gene is TRBV29-1, the J gene TRBJ1-3; D gene unclear. CDR1 is SQVTM, CDR2 ANQGSEA, per germline. The CDR3 totals 14 residues. V was cut by 3 bases and J by 0 bases, with 9 bases left in between. DNA for the CDR3: TGCAGCGTTGACGGCGGAAACTCTGGAAACACCATATATTTT. This codes for CSVDGGNSGNTIYF.

The gene calls are TRBV11-3 and TRBJ2-1; D possibly corresponds to TRBD2 (6 bases). V dropped 1 base and J dropped 4 bases, with 11 bases sitting between them. Per the germline V gene, CDR1 is SGHNT and CDR2 is YENEEA. This CDR3 region has 15 residues. The CDR3 nucleotides are TGTGCCAGCAGCTTAGGCGGCGCGGGGTACAATGAGCAGTTCTTC. It codes for CASSLGGAGYNEQFF.

This clonotype has just a few counts. V gene TRBV10-3 combines with J gene TRBJ2-3; either TRBD1 or TRBD2 may fit D (5 bases each). This CDR3 has 12 amino acids. V was pared by 9 bases and J by 3 bases, with 10 bases between. Germline loops: CDR1 ENHRY, CDR2 SYGVKD. CDR3 amino acids: CAMGRGTDTQYF. For the CDR3, the DNA is TGTGCCATGGGACGAGGGACAGATACGCAGTATTTT.